A selection of T cell receptor beta chains follows, all from one sample in a study of blood T cell repertoires in COVID-19. The method was immunoSEQ multiplex PCR; TCRdb's version includes in-frame clones alone and lacks a portion of them. The table shows over 95,000 clones, with 79% occurring only once. The sample was peripheral blood. These receptor sequences come from a woman aged 80 or older with active or convalescent COVID-19. Both conserved end residues are part of each CDR3. A D gene is named only where the DNA matches it firmly. Clone size is shown for a subset of rows, as once, few, many or a class of expanded clone.

V	J	D	size	DNA	CDR3
TRBV18	TRBJ2-3	NA	NA	TGTGCCAGCTCACCAGACGGGATCACGGCAGATACGCAGTATTTT	CASSPDGITADTQYF
TRBV19	TRBJ2-2	NA	NA	TGTGCCAGTAGTATAACAGGGCTAAACACCGGGGAGCTGTTTTTT	CASSITGLNTGELFF
TRBV6-5	TRBJ1-6	NA	NA	TGTGCCAGCTATACAGGGTGGAATTCACCCCTCCACTTT	CASYTGWNSPLHF
TRBV12-3/TRBV12-4	TRBJ1-4	NA	once	TGTGCCAGCAGCCCCCCGGGAGTCGAAAAACTGTTTTTT	CASSPPGVEKLFF
TRBV28	TRBJ2-3	NA	few	TGTGCCAGCAGTTTATTAGACGGAGCCACTACCGATACGCAGTATTTT	CASSLLDGATTDTQYF
TRBV20-1	TRBJ1-6	NA	NA	TGCAGTGCTAGTACAGGCAGGCCCAATTCACCCCTCCACTTT	CSASTGRPNSPLHF
TRBV7-3	TRBJ2-1	NA	NA	TGTGCCAGCAGCTTAGGGCAGGGGTACAATGAGCAGTTCTTC	CASSLGQGYNEQFF
TRBV6-2/TRBV6-3	TRBJ2-1	TRBD2	NA	TGTGCCAGCAGCCTCGGAGCGGGACCCTGGAATGAGCAGTTCTTC	CASSLGAGPWNEQFF
TRBV2	TRBJ2-5	NA	NA	TGTGCCAGCAGTGAGAGAGGGGGAGAGACCCAGTACTTC	CASSERGGETQYF
TRBV9	TRBJ2-1	TRBD2	NA	TGTGCCAGCAGCCCTAGCGGGGGCTCCTACAATGAGCAGTTCTTC	CASSPSGGSYNEQFF
TRBV7-9	TRBJ1-5	NA	NA	TGTGCCAGCAGCTCCCTGGGTCAGGGTAGGGATCAGCCCCAGCATTTT	CASSSLGQGRDQPQHF
TRBV5-1	TRBJ1-1	TRBD1	NA	TGCGCCAGCAGCTTACAGGGGGGGAGGAACACTGAAGCTTTCTTT	CASSLQGGRNTEAFF
TRBV11-3	TRBJ2-3	NA	once	TGTGCCAGCAGCTTAACGGGAGCCGGCACAGATACGCAGTATTTT	CASSLTGAGTDTQYF
TRBV5-4	TRBJ2-2	TRBD2	NA	TGTGCCAGCAGCCTACGGACTAGCGGGGCCGGGGAGCTGTTTTTT	CASSLRTSGAGELFF
TRBV7-9	TRBJ2-7	TRBD2	few	TGTGCCAGCAGTTTAGCGGGAGACGTTACCTACGAGCAGTACTTC	CASSLAGDVTYEQYF
TRBV27	TRBJ2-6	TRBD1	NA	TGTGCCAGCAGTTTCCACCCTGGGACAGCTTCTCCCGGGGCCAACGTCCTGACTTTC	CASSFHPGTASPGANVLTF
TRBV25-1	TRBJ1-1	NA	NA	TGTGCCAGCAGTAGGTCAGGCACTGAAGCTTTCTTT	CASSRSGTEAFF
TRBV9	TRBJ2-7	NA	NA	TGTGCCAGCAGCGTAGGGGAGTGGGGATACGAGCAGTACTTC	CASSVGEWGYEQYF
TRBV6-5	TRBJ1-1	TRBD1	NA	TGTGCCAGCAGTATTGAGGCAGGGGGGATTGAAGCTTTCTTT	CASSIEAGGIEAFF
TRBV6-6	TRBJ2-2	TRBD1	NA	TGTGCCAGCAGTTGGGACAGGGGGCAGGGCACCGGGGAGCTGTTTTTT	CASSWDRGQGTGELFF
TRBV7-2	TRBJ2-3	TRBD1	NA	TGTGCCAGCAAGGGACAGGGGCTTTACACAGATACGCAGTATTTT	CASKGQGLYTDTQYF
TRBV28	TRBJ2-3	TRBD2	NA	TGTGCCAGCAGCCTAACTAGCGGGGGGGCCGATACGCAGTATTTT	CASSLTSGGADTQYF
TRBV2	TRBJ2-3	NA	once	TGTGCCAGCAAGGGGACTTCAGCTTCTGTAGGGCAGTATTTT	CASKGTSASVGQYF
TRBV18	TRBJ2-3	NA	few	TGTGCCAGCTCACCAGGGACACCCCTAGGAGATACGCAGTATTTT	CASSPGTPLGDTQYF
TRBV7-9	TRBJ2-1	TRBD2	NA	TGTGCCAGCAGCTTATGGGGTAGCGGGAGTAGGTATGAGCAGTTCTTC	CASSLWGSGSRYEQFF
TRBV4-1	TRBJ1-5	NA	NA	TGCGCCAGCAGCCTCCTCCCAACGGTGACAGGCGGGAATCAGCCCCAGCATTTT	CASSLLPTVTGGNQPQHF
TRBV7-9	TRBJ2-1	NA	few	TGTGCCAGCAGCTTGCTACCGACTACTGAGCAGTTCTTC	CASSLLPTTEQFF
TRBV4-2	TRBJ2-1	TRBD2	once	TGTGCCAGCAGCCAGGGAGCGGGAGGCTCCTACAATGAGCAGTTCTTC	CASSQGAGGSYNEQFF
TRBV18	TRBJ1-1	NA	NA	TGTGCCAGCTCACCTGGTGGCGGGTTGAACACTGAAGCTTTCTTT	CASSPGGGLNTEAFF
TRBV27	TRBJ2-7	NA	NA	TGTGCCAGCAGTTCCACCTTAGGGGGAGTGGGCGAGCAGTACTTC	CASSSTLGGVGEQYF
TRBV6-5	TRBJ2-2	NA	once	TGTGCCAGCAGTTACCTTTACGGGGAGCTGTTTTTT	CASSYLYGELFF
TRBV28	TRBJ1-6	NA	NA	TGTGCCACTATAACCGATTTCGATTCACCCCTCCACTTT	CATITDFDSPLHF
TRBV5-4	TRBJ2-5	NA	NA	TGTGCCAGCAGCTTGGCAGGGGGGCGGGAGACCCAGTACTTC	CASSLAGGRETQYF
TRBV25-1	TRBJ1-1	NA	NA	TGTGCCAGCAGTGAATACCGACAGGAGAACACTGAAGCTTTCTTT	CASSEYRQENTEAFF
TRBV5-6	TRBJ2-1	TRBD1	NA	TGTGCCAGCAGCCTACGTCCCGGGACAGGGTTGAGCTCCTACAATGAGCAGTTCTTC	CASSLRPGTGLSSYNEQFF
TRBV12-3/TRBV12-4	TRBJ2-5	TRBD1	NA	TGTGCCAGCAGCCGAGGGACAGAAGAGACCCAGTACTTC	CASSRGTEETQYF
TRBV9	TRBJ1-3	NA	NA	TGTGCCAGCAGCGTAGCACAGGGTACTGGAAACACCATATATTTT	CASSVAQGTGNTIYF
TRBV19	TRBJ1-6	TRBD1	NA	TGTGCCAGTAGTCCCAGACATCCCGGGACAGGGTCGGAATCACCCCTCCACTTT	CASSPRHPGTGSESPLHF
TRBV6-5	TRBJ1-1	NA	NA	TGTGCCACCCAGGCCGAGGGAAACACTGAAGCTTTCTTT	CATQAEGNTEAFF